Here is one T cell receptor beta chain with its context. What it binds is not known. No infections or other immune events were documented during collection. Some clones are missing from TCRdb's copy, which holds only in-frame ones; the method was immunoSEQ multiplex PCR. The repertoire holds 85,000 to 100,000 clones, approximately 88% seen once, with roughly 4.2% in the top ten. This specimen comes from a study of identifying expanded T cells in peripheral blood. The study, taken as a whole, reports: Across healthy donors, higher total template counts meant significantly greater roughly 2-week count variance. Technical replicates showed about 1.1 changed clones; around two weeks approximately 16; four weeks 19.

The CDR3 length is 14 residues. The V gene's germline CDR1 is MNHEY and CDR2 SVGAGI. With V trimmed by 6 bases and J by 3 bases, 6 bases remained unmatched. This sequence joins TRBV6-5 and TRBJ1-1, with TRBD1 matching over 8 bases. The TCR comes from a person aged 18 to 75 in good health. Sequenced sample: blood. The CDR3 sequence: CASSLDRVDTEAFF. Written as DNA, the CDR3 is TGTGCCAGCAGCCTGGACAGGGTTGACACTGAAGCTTTCTTT.